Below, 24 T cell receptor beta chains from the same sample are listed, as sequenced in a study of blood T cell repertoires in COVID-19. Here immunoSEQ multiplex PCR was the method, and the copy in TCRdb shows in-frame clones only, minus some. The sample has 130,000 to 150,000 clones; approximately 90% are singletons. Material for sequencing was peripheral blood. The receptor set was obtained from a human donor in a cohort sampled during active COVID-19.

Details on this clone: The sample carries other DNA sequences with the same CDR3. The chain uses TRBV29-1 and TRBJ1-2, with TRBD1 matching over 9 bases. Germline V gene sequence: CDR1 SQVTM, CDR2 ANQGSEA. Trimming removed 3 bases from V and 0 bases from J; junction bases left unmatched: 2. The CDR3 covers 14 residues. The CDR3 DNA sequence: TGCAGCGTTGACCGGACAGGGGCTAACTATGGCTACACCTTC. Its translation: CSVDRTGANYGYTF.

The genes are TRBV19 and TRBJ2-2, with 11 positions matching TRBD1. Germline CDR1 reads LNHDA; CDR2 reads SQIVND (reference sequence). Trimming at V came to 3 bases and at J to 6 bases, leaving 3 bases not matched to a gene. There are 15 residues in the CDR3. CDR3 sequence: CASSIWTGGPGELFF. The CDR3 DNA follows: TGTGCCAGTAGTATCTGGACAGGGGGCCCCGGGGAGCTGTTTTTT.

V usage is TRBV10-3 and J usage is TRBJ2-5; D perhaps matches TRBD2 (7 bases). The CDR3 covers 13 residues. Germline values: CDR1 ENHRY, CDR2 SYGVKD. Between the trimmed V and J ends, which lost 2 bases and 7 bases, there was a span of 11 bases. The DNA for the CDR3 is TGTGCCATCAGTGAGAGGGGGGGCCGGACCCAGTACTTC. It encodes CAISERGGRTQYF.

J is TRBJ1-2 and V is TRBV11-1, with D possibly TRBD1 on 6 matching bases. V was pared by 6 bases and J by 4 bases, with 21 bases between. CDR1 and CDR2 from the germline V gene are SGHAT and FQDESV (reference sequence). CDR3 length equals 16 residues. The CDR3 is CASSRDTHSLGYGYTF. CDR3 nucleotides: TGTGCCAGCAGTCGGGACACCCATAGCCTGGGCTATGGCTACACCTTC.

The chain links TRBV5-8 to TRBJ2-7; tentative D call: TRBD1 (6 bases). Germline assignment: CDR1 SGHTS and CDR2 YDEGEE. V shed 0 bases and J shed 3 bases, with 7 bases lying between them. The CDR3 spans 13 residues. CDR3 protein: CASSLVTGYEQYF. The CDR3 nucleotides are TGTGCCAGCAGCTTGGTGACAGGCTACGAGCAGTACTTC.

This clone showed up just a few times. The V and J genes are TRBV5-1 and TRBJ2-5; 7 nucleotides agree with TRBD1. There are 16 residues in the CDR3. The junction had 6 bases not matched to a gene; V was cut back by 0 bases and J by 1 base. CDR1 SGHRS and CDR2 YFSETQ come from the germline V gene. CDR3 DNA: TGCGCCAGCAGCTTGGCAGGGACAGCCCTCCAAGAGACCCAGTACTTC. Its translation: CASSLAGTALQETQYF. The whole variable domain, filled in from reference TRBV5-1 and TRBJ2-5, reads KAGVTQTPRYLIKTRGQQVTLSCSPISGHRSVSWYQQTPGQGLQFLFEYFSETQRNKGNFPGRFSGRQFSNSRSEMNVSTLELGDSALYLCASSLAGTALQETQYFGPGTRLLVL.

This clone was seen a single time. The CDR3 protein is CASSRRLAGGDSTDTQYF. The CDR3 nucleotides read TGTGCCAGTAGTAGGAGACTAGCGGGGGGGGATAGCACAGATACGCAGTATTTT. The chain employs TRBV19 and TRBJ2-3; 14 bases match TRBD2. V gave up 4 bases and J gave up 0 bases; unmatched junction bases: 6. The CDR3 is made up of 18 amino acids. Germline V gene data show CDR1 as LNHDA and CDR2 as SQIVND (reference sequence).

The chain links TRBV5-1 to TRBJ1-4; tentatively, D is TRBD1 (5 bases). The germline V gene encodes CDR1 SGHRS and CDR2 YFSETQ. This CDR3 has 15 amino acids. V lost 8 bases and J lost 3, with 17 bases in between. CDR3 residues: CASKPRGRSNEKLFF. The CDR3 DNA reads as TGCGCCAGTAAACCTAGGGGCCGCTCTAATGAAAAACTGTTTTTT. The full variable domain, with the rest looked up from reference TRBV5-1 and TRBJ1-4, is KAGVTQTPRYLIKTRGQQVTLSCSPISGHRSVSWYQQTPGQGLQFLFEYFSETQRNKGNFPGRFSGRQFSNSRSEMNVSTLELGDSALYLCASKPRGRSNEKLFFGSGTQLSVL.

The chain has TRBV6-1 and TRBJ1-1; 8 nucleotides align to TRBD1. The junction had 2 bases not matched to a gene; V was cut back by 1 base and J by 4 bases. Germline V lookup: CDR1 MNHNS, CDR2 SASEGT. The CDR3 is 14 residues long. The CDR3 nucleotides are TGTGCCAGCAGTGAAGGGACAGGGCCCACTGAAGCTTTCTTT. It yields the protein CASSEGTGPTEAFF.

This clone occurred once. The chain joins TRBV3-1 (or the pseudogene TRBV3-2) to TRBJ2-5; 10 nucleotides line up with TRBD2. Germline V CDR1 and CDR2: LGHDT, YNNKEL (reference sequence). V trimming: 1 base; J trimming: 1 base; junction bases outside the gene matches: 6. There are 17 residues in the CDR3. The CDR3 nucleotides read TGTGCCAGCAGCCAAGGGACACTAGCGGGGCCCCAAGAGACCCAGTACTTC. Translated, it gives CASSQGTLAGPQETQYF.

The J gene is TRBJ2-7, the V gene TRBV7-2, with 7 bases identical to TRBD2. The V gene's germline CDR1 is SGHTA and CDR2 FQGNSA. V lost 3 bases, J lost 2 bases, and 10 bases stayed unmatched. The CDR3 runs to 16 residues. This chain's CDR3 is CASSFGHGGTTYEQYF. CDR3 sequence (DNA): TGTGCCAGCAGCTTCGGACACGGGGGGACTACCTACGAGCAGTACTTC.

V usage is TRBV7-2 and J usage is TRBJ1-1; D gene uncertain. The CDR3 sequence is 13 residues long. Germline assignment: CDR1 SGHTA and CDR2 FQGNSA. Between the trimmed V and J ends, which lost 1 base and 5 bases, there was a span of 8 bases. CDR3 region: CASSLDRRTEAFF. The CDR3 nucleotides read TGTGCCAGCAGCTTAGACCGGCGGACTGAAGCTTTCTTT.

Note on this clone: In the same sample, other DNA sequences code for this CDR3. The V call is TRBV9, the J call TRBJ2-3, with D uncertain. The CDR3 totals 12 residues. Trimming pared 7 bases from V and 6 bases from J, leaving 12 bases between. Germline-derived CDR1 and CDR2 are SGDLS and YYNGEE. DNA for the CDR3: TGTGCCAGCGGTAAACTCACGGATACGCAGTATTTT. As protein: CASGKLTDTQYF.

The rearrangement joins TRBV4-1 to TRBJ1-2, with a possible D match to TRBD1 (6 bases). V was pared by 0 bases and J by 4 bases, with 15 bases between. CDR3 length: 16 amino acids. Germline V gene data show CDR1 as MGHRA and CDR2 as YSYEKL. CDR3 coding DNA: TGCGCCAGCAGCCAAGATAGTACAGGGTTGGGCTATGGCTACACCTTC. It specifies CASSQDSTGLGYGYTF.

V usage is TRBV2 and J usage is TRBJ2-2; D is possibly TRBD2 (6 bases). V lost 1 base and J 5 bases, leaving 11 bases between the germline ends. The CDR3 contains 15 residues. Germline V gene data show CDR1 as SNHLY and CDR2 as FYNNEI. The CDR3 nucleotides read TGTGCCAGCAGTGAAGGGAGGGTAGGAACCGGGGAGCTGTTTTTT. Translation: CASSEGRVGTGELFF.

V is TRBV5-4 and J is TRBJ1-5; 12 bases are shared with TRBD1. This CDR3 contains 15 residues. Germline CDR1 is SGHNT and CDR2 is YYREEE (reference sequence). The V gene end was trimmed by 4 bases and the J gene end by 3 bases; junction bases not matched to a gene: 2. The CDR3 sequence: CASSGTGGYNQPQHF. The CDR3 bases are TGTGCCAGCAGCGGGACAGGGGGCTACAATCAGCCCCAGCATTTT.

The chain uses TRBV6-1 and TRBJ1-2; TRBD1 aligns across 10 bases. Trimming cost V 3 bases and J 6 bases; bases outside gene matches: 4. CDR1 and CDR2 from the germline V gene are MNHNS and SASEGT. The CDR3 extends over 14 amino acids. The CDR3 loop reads CASSDGTGANGYTF. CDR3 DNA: TGTGCCAGCAGTGACGGGACAGGGGCCAATGGCTACACCTTC.

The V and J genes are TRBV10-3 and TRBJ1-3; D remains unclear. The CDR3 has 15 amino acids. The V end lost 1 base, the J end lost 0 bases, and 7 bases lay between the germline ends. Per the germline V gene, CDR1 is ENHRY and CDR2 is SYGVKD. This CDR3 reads CAISEWRSSGNTIYF. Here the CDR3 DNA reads TGTGCCATCAGTGAGTGGAGGAGCTCTGGAAACACCATATATTTT.

The CDR3 DNA sequence: TGTGCCAGCAGTGACAGACAGGGGAAATTTGGCAATCAGCCCCAGCATTTT. Its protein is CASSDRQGKFGNQPQHF. The chain joins TRBV2 to TRBJ1-5; 8 nucleotides match TRBD1. The CDR3 covers 17 residues. Trimming cost V 3 bases and J 2 bases; bases outside gene matches: 9. Germline-derived CDR1 and CDR2 are SNHLY and FYNNEI.

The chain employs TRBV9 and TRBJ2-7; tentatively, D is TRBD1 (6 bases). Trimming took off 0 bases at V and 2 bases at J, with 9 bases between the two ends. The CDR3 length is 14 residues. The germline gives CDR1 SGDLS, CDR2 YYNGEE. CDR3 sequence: CASSVAGQAYEQYF. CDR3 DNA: TGTGCCAGCAGCGTAGCGGGACAAGCCTACGAGCAGTACTTC.

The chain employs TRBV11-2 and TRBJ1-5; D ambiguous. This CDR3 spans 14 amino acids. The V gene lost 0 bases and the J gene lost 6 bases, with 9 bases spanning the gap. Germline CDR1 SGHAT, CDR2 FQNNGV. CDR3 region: CASSLERVGQPQHF. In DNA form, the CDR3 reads TGTGCCAGCAGCTTAGAGCGGGTGGGTCAGCCCCAGCATTTT.

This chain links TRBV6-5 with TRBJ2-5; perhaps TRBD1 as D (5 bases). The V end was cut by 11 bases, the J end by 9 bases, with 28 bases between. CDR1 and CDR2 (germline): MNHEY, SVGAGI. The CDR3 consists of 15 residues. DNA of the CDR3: TGTGCCGTCGGAGTAGGGGCGCCCCCACCCCGGTCCCAGTACTTC. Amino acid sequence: CAVGVGAPPPRSQYF.

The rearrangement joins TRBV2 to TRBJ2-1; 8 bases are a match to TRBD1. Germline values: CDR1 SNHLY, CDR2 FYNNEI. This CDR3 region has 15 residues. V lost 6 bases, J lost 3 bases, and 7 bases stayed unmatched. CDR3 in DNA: TGTGCCAGCAGGAAAGGGACAGGCTACTACAATGAGCAGTTCTTC. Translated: CASRKGTGYYNEQFF.

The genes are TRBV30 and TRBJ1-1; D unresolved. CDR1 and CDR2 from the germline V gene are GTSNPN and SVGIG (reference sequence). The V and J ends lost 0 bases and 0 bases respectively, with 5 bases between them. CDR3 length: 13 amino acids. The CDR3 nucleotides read TGTGCCTGGAGTGTTAGTTTGAACACTGAAGCTTTCTTT. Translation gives CAWSVSLNTEAFF. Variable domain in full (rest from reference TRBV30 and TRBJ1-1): SQTIHQWPATLVQPVGSPLSLECTVEGTSNPNLYWYRQAAGRGLQLLFYSVGIGQISSEVPQNLSASRPQDRQFILSSKKLLLSDSGFYLCAWSVSLNTEAFFGQGTRLTVV.